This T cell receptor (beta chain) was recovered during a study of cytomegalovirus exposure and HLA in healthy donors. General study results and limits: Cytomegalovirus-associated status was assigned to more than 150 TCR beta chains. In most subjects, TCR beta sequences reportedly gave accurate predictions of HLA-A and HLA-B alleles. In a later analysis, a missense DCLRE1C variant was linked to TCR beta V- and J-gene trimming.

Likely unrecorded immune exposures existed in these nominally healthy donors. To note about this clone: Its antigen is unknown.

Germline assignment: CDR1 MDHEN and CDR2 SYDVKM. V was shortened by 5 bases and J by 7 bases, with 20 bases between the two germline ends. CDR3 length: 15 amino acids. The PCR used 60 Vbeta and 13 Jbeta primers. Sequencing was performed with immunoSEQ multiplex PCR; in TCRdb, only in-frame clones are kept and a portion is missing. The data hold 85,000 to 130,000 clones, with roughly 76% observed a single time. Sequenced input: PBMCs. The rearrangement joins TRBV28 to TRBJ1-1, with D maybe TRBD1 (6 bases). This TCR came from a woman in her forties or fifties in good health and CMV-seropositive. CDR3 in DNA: TGTGCCAGCAGTCCATTTCCGGGGGGCCCTGATGAAGCTTTCTTT. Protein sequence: CASSPFPGGPDEAFF.